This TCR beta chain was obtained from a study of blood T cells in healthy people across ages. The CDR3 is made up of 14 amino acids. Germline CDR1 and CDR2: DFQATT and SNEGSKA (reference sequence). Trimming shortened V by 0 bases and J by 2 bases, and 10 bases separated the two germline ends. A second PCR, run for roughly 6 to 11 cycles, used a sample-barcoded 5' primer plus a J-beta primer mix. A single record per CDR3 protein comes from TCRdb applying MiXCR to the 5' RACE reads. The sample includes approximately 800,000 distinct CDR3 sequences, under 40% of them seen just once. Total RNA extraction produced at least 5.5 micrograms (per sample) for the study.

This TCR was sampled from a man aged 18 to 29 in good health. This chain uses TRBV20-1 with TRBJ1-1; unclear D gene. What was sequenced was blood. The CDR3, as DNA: TGCAGTGCTAGAGACCCGACCAGAAACACTGAAGCTTTCTTT. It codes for CSARDPTRNTEAFF.